One sample yielded the 28 T cell receptor beta chains listed below, sequenced in a study of OX40 agonist ivuxolimab in advanced cancers. TCRdb keeps only in-frame clones here, not all; method: immunoSEQ multiplex PCR. Of about 62,000 clones in the sample, 60% to 85% are singletons; the top ten hold about a tenth. This specimen was CD4+ or CD8+ T cells sorted from blood, taken in a trial of the OX40 agonist ivuxolimab. These receptor sequences come from an adult with an advanced solid tumor such as melanoma, head and neck, liver or kidney cancer.

The genes are TRBV27 and TRBJ1-1, with D possibly TRBD1 on 6 matching bases. The CDR3 loop spans 16 amino acids. Between the trimmed V and J ends, which lost 2 bases and 0 bases, there was a span of 13 bases. Germline V gene lookup returns CDR1 MNHEY and CDR2 SMNVEV (reference sequence). The DNA for the CDR3 is TGTGCCAGCAGTTTAACGGGGAGGGGGATGAACACTGAAGCTTTCTTT. Protein sequence: CASSLTGRGMNTEAFF.

V usage is TRBV4-3 and J usage is TRBJ1-2; 10 nucleotides agree with TRBD1. Germline-derived CDR1 and CDR2 are LGHNA and YSLEER. V lost 1 base to trimming and J lost 5 bases; unmatched junction nucleotides: 7. CDR3 size: 16 residues. In DNA, the CDR3 is TGCGCCAGCAGCCAAGCAGCCGGGACAGGGGAGTATGGCTACACCTTC. Translating gives CASSQAAGTGEYGYTF.

The rearrangement uses TRBV11-3 and TRBJ2-3; D not certain. Trimming took off 1 base at V and 5 bases at J, with 7 bases between the two ends. The CDR3 has 13 amino acids. The germline CDR1 and CDR2 sequences are SGHNT and YENEEA. The CDR3 sequence: CASSLGLGDTQYF. CDR3 DNA: TGTGCCAGCAGCTTAGGTCTGGGAGATACGCAGTATTTT.

The CDR3 DNA reads as TGTGCCAGCAGCGGATCCGGGACAGCGAACACCGGGGAGCTGTTTTTT. Its protein product is CASSGSGTANTGELFF. The chain links TRBV9 to TRBJ2-2; 7 bases are a match to TRBD1. Germline trimming cut 3 bases from V and 0 bases from J; bases unmatched to any gene: 5. The CDR3 totals 16 residues. Germline V CDR1 and CDR2: SGDLS, YYNGEE. Complete variable domain (other parts from reference TRBV9 and TRBJ2-2): DSGVTQTPKHLITATGQRVTLRCSPRSGDLSVYWYQQSLDQGLQFLIQYYNGEERAKGNILERFSAQQFPDLHSELNLSSLELGDSALYFCASSGSGTANTGELFFGEGSRLTVL.

The chain links TRBV28 to TRBJ2-1; 8 bases align to TRBD1. Germline loops: CDR1 MDHEN, CDR2 SYDVKM. CDR3 length: 16 residues. With V trimmed by 6 bases and J by 6 bases, 13 bases remained unmatched. Here the CDR3 DNA reads TGTGCCAGCAGGGGCTACCGGGACAGGCTAATCAATGAGCAGTTCTTC. Translated, it gives CASRGYRDRLINEQFF. The full variable domain, in which reference TRBV28 and TRBJ2-1 provide the parts outside the CDR3, is DVKVTQSSRYLVKRTGEKVFLECVQDMDHENMFWYRQDPGLGLRLIYFSYDVKMKEKGDIPEGYSVSREKKERFSLILESASTNQTSMYLCASRGYRDRLINEQFFGPGTRLTVL.

The table lists this clone with a few counts. This chain uses TRBV6-6 with TRBJ1-2; 10 bases are a match to TRBD1. Trimming took 6 bases from V and 6 from J; bases not matched to a gene: 4. This CDR3 has 13 amino acids. Per the germline V gene, CDR1 is MNHNY and CDR2 is SVGAGI (reference sequence). The CDR3, as DNA: TGTGCCAGCAGCAGGGACAGGGGCGATGGCTACACCTTC. Translation: CASSRDRGDGYTF.

This clone showed up just a few times. V and J are TRBV2 and TRBJ1-2; D is ambiguous. From germline, CDR1 is SNHLY and CDR2 FYNNEI. With 1 base removed from V and 4 bases from J, the gap between germline ends came to 16 bases. The CDR3 consists of 16 residues. The CDR3 region is CASSEVEDFYSYGYTF. Written as DNA, the CDR3 is TGTGCCAGCAGTGAAGTCGAAGACTTCTACTCCTATGGCTACACCTTC.

The V call is TRBV7-9, the J call TRBJ1-4; 10 bases agree with TRBD1. CDR3 size: 14 residues. Trimming took 6 bases from V and 8 from J; bases not matched to a gene: 6. The germline gives CDR1 SEHNR, CDR2 FQNEAQ (reference sequence). CDR3 sequence: CASRDRGQGEKLFF. DNA for the CDR3: TGTGCCAGCAGGGACAGGGGACAGGGGGAAAAACTGTTTTTT.

The chain recombines TRBV5-1 with TRBJ2-7; TRBD1 matches 7 bases. With 2 bases clipped from V and 4 bases from J, the junction kept 9 bases outside the gene matches. The CDR3 consists of 15 residues. Germline V gene sequence: CDR1 SGHRS, CDR2 YFSETQ. The CDR3 coding sequence is TGCGCCAGCAGCTTAGGACAGGCGATCGGGTACGAGCAGTACTTC. Protein product: CASSLGQAIGYEQYF.

The genes are TRBV6-5 and TRBJ2-7; 9 bases are a match to TRBD1. Germline values: CDR1 MNHEY, CDR2 SVGAGI. V was clipped by 7 bases and J by 6 bases; unmatched bases: 10. The CDR3 has 14 residues. This CDR3 reads CASNGGQGVSEQYF. CDR3 nucleotides: TGTGCCAGCAATGGGGGACAGGGCGTGAGCGAGCAGTACTTC.

The sample holds a few counts of this clone. The chain has TRBV10-3 and TRBJ1-5; D gene ambiguous. The CDR3 is made up of 14 amino acids. CDR1 ENHRY and CDR2 SYGVKD come from the germline V gene. V was trimmed by 0 bases and J by 7 bases, leaving 10 bases between them. CDR3 amino acids: CAISESPGGQPQHF. The DNA of the CDR3 is TGTGCCATCAGTGAGTCGCCGGGTGGGCAGCCCCAGCATTTT.

The rearrangement uses TRBV27 and TRBJ1-1, with D perhaps matching TRBD1 (5 bases). Trimming took 3 bases from V and 5 from J, leaving 16 bases between them. CDR1 is MNHEY and CDR2 is SMNVEV in the germline V gene (reference sequence). The CDR3 has 15 amino acids. The CDR3 loop is CASSFGGGGRTEAFF. The CDR3 DNA is TGTGCCAGCAGTTTTGGGGGAGGTGGGAGGACTGAAGCTTTCTTT.

The chain employs TRBV2 and TRBJ2-1, with D possibly TRBD1 on 6 matching bases. V was cut by 6 bases and J by 5 bases, with 11 bases left in between. The CDR3 totals 13 residues. Germline CDR1 reads SNHLY; CDR2 reads FYNNEI. The CDR3 reads CASRSGQHNEQFF. The CDR3 nucleotides read TGTGCCAGCAGATCAGGACAGCACAATGAGCAGTTCTTC.

As concerns this clone: This sample also contains other DNA sequences that code for the same CDR3. DNA of the CDR3: TGTGCCAGCAGCGGTGGGTGGAGCAATCAGCCCCAGCATTTT. Translating gives CASSGGWSNQPQHF. This chain links TRBV9 with TRBJ1-5; D call uncertain. The CDR3 consists of 14 residues. CDR1 is SGDLS, CDR2 YYNGEE, per germline. Trimming left V 3 bases short and J 1 base short, with 8 bases between.

J is TRBJ2-7 and V is TRBV4-3; tentatively, D is TRBD1 (5 bases). Trimming cost V 0 bases and J 5 bases, with 5 bases left between them. From germline, CDR1 is LGHNA and CDR2 YSLEER. CDR3 size: 12 residues. DNA for the CDR3: TGCGCCAGCAGCCAAGACAGGGACGAGCAGTACTTC. Translating gives CASSQDRDEQYF.

The chain employs TRBV5-4 and TRBJ2-1; 12 bases fit TRBD2. The CDR3 contains 15 residues. V lost 4 bases and J lost 5; bases outside the gene matches: 4. Per the germline V gene, CDR1 is SGHNT and CDR2 is YYREEE (reference sequence). The CDR3 DNA reads as TGTGCCAGCAGCCGACTAGCGGGAGTCAACAATGAGCAGTTCTTC. Amino acid sequence: CASSRLAGVNNEQFF.

The chain combines TRBV7-2 with TRBJ1-5, with 8 bases that match TRBD1. Trimming at V came to 1 base and at J to 11 bases, leaving 13 bases not matched to a gene. The CDR3 totals 16 residues. Germline CDR1 and CDR2: SGHTA and FQGNSA. CDR3 bases: TGTGCCAGCAGCTTAGGGGGGACAGGCCACCGGGGGACCCAGCATTTT. Translating it yields CASSLGGTGHRGTQHF.

The rearrangement joins TRBV7-2 to TRBJ2-1; 8 bases line up with TRBD2. The V gene end was trimmed by 5 bases and the J gene end by 5 bases; junction bases not matched to a gene: 8. Germline CDR1 SGHTA, CDR2 FQGNSA. This CDR3 comprises 15 residues. The CDR3 spells CASSRRAGGDNEQFF. Written as DNA, the CDR3 is TGTGCCAGCAGCCGGAGGGCCGGGGGGGACAATGAGCAGTTCTTC. The full variable domain, rest sourced from reference TRBV7-2 and TRBJ2-1, is GAGVSQSPSNKVTEKGKDVELRCDPISGHTALYWYRQSLGQGLEFLIYFQGNSAPDKSGLPSDRFSAERTGGSVSTLTIQRTQQEDSAVYLCASSRRAGGDNEQFFGPGTRLTVL.

J is TRBJ1-1 and V is TRBV9; D call uncertain. The CDR3 contains 11 residues. V was pared by 3 bases and J by 4 bases, with 4 bases between. CDR1 is SGDLS and CDR2 is YYNGEE in the germline V gene. The CDR3 DNA follows: TGTGCCAGCAGCGAGATCACTGAAGCTTTCTTT. This sequence encodes CASSEITEAFF. Combining the CDR3 with reference TRBV9 and TRBJ1-1 gives the whole variable domain DSGVTQTPKHLITATGQRVTLRCSPRSGDLSVYWYQQSLDQGLQFLIQYYNGEERAKGNILERFSAQQFPDLHSELNLSSLELGDSALYFCASSEITEAFFGQGTRLTVV.

This clone appeared once. CDR3 DNA: TGCGCCAGCAGCCAAGACCCCACTGAAGCTTTCTTT. This sequence encodes CASSQDPTEAFF. The rearrangement links TRBV4-1 to TRBJ1-1; no firm D call. The CDR3 is 12 amino acids. Germline CDR1 MGHRA, CDR2 YSYEKL. Trimming pared 0 bases from V and 4 bases from J, leaving 3 bases between.

V usage is TRBV27 and J usage is TRBJ2-7; no clear D gene. Per the germline V gene, CDR1 is MNHEY and CDR2 is SMNVEV (reference sequence). V was clipped by 6 bases and J by 5 bases, with 8 bases between them. The CDR3 consists of 11 residues. Here the CDR3 DNA reads TGTGCCAGCAGCCACCTCAACGAGCAGTACTTC. Its translation is CASSHLNEQYF.

This clone was seen a few times. The gene calls are TRBV7-8 and TRBJ1-3; the D is unclear. CDR3 length equals 12 residues. The V and J ends lost 3 bases and 4 bases respectively, with 4 bases between them. Germline values: CDR1 SGHVS, CDR2 FQNEAQ. In DNA form, the CDR3 reads TGTGCCAGCAGCTTCGCCGGAAACACCATATATTTT. Translation gives CASSFAGNTIYF. The full variable domain, with the rest looked up from reference TRBV7-8 and TRBJ1-3, is GAGVSQSPRYKVAKRGQDVALRCDPISGHVSLFWYQQALGQGPEFLTYFQNEAQLDKSGLPSDRFFAERPEGSVSTLKIQRTQQEDSAVYLCASSFAGNTIYFGEGSWLTVV.

The CDR3 DNA is TGCGCCAGCAGCTTGGTAGACAGGCCAGATACGCAGTATTTT. Its translation: CASSLVDRPDTQYF. The V call is TRBV5-1, the J call TRBJ2-3, with TRBD1 as a possible D gene (6 bases). Germline CDR1 SGHRS, CDR2 YFSETQ. This CDR3 has 14 residues. Trimming stripped 0 bases from V and 4 bases from J, with 9 bases between.

This sequence joins TRBV18 and TRBJ1-2; 11 bases are shared with TRBD1. The V and J ends lost 6 bases and 6 bases, in that order; junction bases with no gene match: 12. Germline-derived CDR1 and CDR2 are KGHSH and LQKENI. This CDR3 comprises 16 residues. The CDR3 protein is CASSPRTGGGEDGYTF. The CDR3, as DNA: TGTGCCAGCTCCCCCAGGACAGGGGGCGGGGAGGATGGCTACACCTTC.

The chain is built from TRBV19 and TRBJ2-5; 8 positions agree with TRBD2. This CDR3 has 15 residues. J gave up 8 bases and V 7 bases, and 15 bases lay outside the gene matches. Germline V CDR1 and CDR2: LNHDA, SQIVND (reference sequence). CDR3 bases: TGTGCCAGTACCCCCCGAGCCGGGGGGGCCTTCACCCAGTACTTC. Its translation: CASTPRAGGAFTQYF.

This clone was found once. The chain joins TRBV6-5 to TRBJ2-2; 7 bases are shared with TRBD1. The CDR3 extends over 16 amino acids. In germline, CDR1 is MNHEY, CDR2 SVGAGI. Losses at the gene ends were 0 bases for V and 5 bases for J; bases not matched to a gene: 6. CDR3 nucleotide sequence: TGTGCCAGCAGTTACTCAATCACGGGACAGACCGGGGAGCTGTTTTTT. Translating it yields CASSYSITGQTGELFF.

The chain is built from TRBV18 and TRBJ2-7; unclear D gene. The CDR3 spans 14 residues. Trimming cost V 3 bases and J 3 bases, with 12 bases left between them. Germline CDR1 reads KGHSH; CDR2 reads LQKENI. CDR3 amino acids: CASSPPKDIYEQYF. CDR3 DNA: TGTGCCAGCTCACCGCCGAAAGACATCTACGAGCAGTACTTC.

This clone has only one observation. CDR3 sequence (DNA): TGTGCCAGCAGCTCCGGCAACCAAAGGGGAAAACTGTTTTTT. Its protein is CASSSGNQRGKLFF. This chain connects TRBV7-6 to TRBJ1-4; possibly TRBD1 for D (5 bases). Germline CDR1 and CDR2: SGHVS and FNYEAQ. The V end lost 4 bases, the J end lost 10 bases, and 16 bases lay between the germline ends. CDR3 length: 14 residues. Filled out from reference TRBV7-6 and TRBJ1-4, the complete variable domain reads GAGVSQSPRYKVTKRGQDVALRCDPISGHVSLYWYRQALGQGPEFLTYFNYEAQQDKSGLPNDRFSAERPEGSISTLTIQRTEQRDSAMYRCASSSGNQRGKLFFGSGTQLSVL.